What follows is one TCR beta chain and its context. It lacks a known antigen. No quality values exist for individual bases; no much larger clone is one base distant. This sample was included in a study of cytomegalovirus exposure and HLA in healthy donors (dated by TCRdb to 2016 to 2017). In the study overall: According to a later analysis, one platform produced both the approximately 110 validation repertoires and the approximately 600 repertoires of the first cohort. The study was designed to test whether signatures of past pathogen exposure could be identified by cataloging public T cell receptors. A separate validation cohort of 100 to 150 different subjects was used in addition to the roughly 700-subject first cohort. High-throughput TCR immunosequencing, statistical association of individual TCRs with disease status, and machine learning were combined to predict cytomegalovirus infection status. General conclusions and limits of the study: While some public TCRs were present in many individuals, most TCR sequences turned up only very rarely across donors. A few of the identified cytomegalovirus-associated TCR beta chains were confirmed in vitro to be specific for cytomegalovirus antigens. A later analysis found that TCRs clustered in the first cohort also tended to co-occur in the roughly 120 validation repertoires, with 94% of cluster scores above 0. The classifier was reported to diagnose cytomegalovirus status with high specificity and sensitivity in both the original and validation cohorts. A later analysis lacked HLA typing for the validation cohort, so it scored co-occurrence in that cohort across all 110 or so repertoires. The authors suggested that the approach could potentially be generalized to other disease states and immunological phenotypes. The study gave a list of about 160 TCR beta chains associated with cytomegalovirus.

Taken from the germline V gene, the CDR1 and CDR2 loops are ENHRY and SYGVKD. The CDR3 holds 17 amino acids from the cysteine to the phenylalanine. Only CDR3 DNA is held: 51 bases, read in frame from base 1. The trim is 2 bases for V and 0 bases for J, with a gap of 11 bases between the germline ends. Libraries were constructed by the immunoSEQ multiplex PCR assay. In the authors' own workflow: A statistical classification framework was developed to diagnose cytomegalovirus status using the catalog of TCR beta chain sequences. Here the immuneACCESS table is served through TCRdb, limited to in-frame sequences with V and J called. Missing clones are a known gap in these copies; in checked studies unresolved V genes cover under half, and the rest lacks a known reason. The V and J calls and clone size come from that table; D and trimming were worked out from the DNA. The sample table lists 140,000 to 150,000 clones, approximately 90% of them with a count of one. The ten largest clones add up to 0.6% to 0.8% of the sample.

The donors belonged to the validation cohort of about 130 subjects, which was separate from the approximately 700-subject first cohort. The receptor chain draws on TRBV10-3 and TRBJ2-6, with the D gene not clear enough to name. Input material: PBMCs. The clonotype comes from a man between 18 and 35 years old in good health and CMV-seronegative. CDR3 protein: CAISEMLGVSGANVLTF. The nucleotide sequence is given as TGTGCCATCAGTGAGATGTTGGGCGTCTCTGGGGCCAACGTCCTGACTTTC.